The rows below give T cell receptor beta chains drawn from one sample of a study of a mutant IDH1 vaccine in newly diagnosed glioma. These receptors lack a known antigen. Profiling relied on immunoSEQ multiplex PCR, and the TCRdb table lists in-frame clones only, not all of them. There are 70,000 to 90,000 clones in the sample; roughly 85% occur only once, and 2% to 2.5% lies in the top ten. The sequenced sample was PBMCs, obtained from a glioma patient whose treatment included an IDH1 peptide vaccine. The receptor set was obtained from a man under 40 with glioma. Some clones in this sample may be carry-over from other donors' samples. CDR3s include the opening cysteine and the closing phenylalanine or tryptophan. The order of the fields is V gene, clone size, J gene, D gene, CDR3 protein, CDR3 DNA. A D gene is named only where the DNA matches it firmly. The listing skips clone size in some rows; elsewhere it reads once, few, many or a size class.

>TRBV27|NA|TRBJ1-5|NA
CASSFGRPEPQHF
TGTGCCAGCAGTTTCGGACGCCCGGAACCCCAGCATTTT
>TRBV2|NA|TRBJ2-7|NA
CASSLRDISYEQYF
TGTGCCAGCAGTTTGCGGGACATCTCCTACGAGCAGTACTTC
>TRBV7-9|few|TRBJ2-7|NA
CASSPRGPYEQYF
TGTGCCAGCAGCCCGAGGGGCCCTTACGAGCAGTACTTC
>TRBV19|few|TRBJ2-2|TRBD1
CASSTWTGSYTGELFF
TGTGCCAGTAGTACATGGACAGGATCGTACACCGGGGAGCTGTTTTTT
>TRBV23-1|NA|TRBJ1-5|NA
CASSQPGVHQRQPQHF
TGCGCCAGCAGTCAACCGGGGGTACACCAACGTCAGCCCCAGCATTTT
>TRBV2|NA|TRBJ2-1|NA
CASSADRLVNEQFF
TGTGCCAGCAGTGCTGACAGGTTGGTAAATGAGCAGTTCTTC
>TRBV4-2|NA|TRBJ1-4|TRBD1
CASSQAPGQAKLFF
TGTGCCAGCAGCCAGGCCCCGGGACAGGCAAAACTGTTTTTT
>TRBV14|NA|TRBJ2-7|NA
CASSHELGIEQYF
TGTGCCAGCAGCCATGAGTTGGGGATCGAGCAGTACTTC
>TRBV7-9|NA|TRBJ1-6|NA
CASSLGRNSPLHF
TGTGCCAGCAGCTTAGGACGGAATTCACCCCTCCACTTT
>TRBV10-3|NA|TRBJ1-1|NA
CAISEFGTTGPEAFF
TGTGCCATCAGTGAGTTTGGGACAACTGGGCCTGAAGCTTTCTTT
>TRBV5-1|NA|TRBJ2-7|NA
CASSLEYEQYF
TGCGCCAGCAGCTTGGAGTACGAGCAGTACTTC
>TRBV6-5|NA|TRBJ2-7|TRBD2
CASSYSGLAADEQYF
TGTGCCAGCAGTTACTCGGGGCTAGCGGCTGACGAGCAGTACTTC
>TRBV30|few|TRBJ1-1|NA
CAWSVYMNTEAFF
TGTGCCTGGAGTGTTTACATGAACACTGAAGCTTTCTTT
>TRBV9|NA|TRBJ2-1|NA
CASSRGSGAYNEQFF
TGTGCCAGCAGCCGGGGGAGCGGAGCCTACAATGAGCAGTTCTTC
>TRBV7-8|NA|TRBJ2-7|NA
CASSLGEGVFLSYEQYF
TGTGCCAGCAGCTTAGGGGAAGGAGTATTCCTCTCCTACGAGCAGTACTTC
>TRBV27|NA|TRBJ2-1|NA
CASSLSRLDEQFF
TGTGCCAGCAGTTTATCCCGACTGGATGAGCAGTTCTTC
>TRBV11-2|NA|TRBJ1-1|TRBD1
CASSSGGEEAFF
TGTGCCAGCAGCTCAGGGGGCGAAGAAGCTTTCTTT
>TRBV2|NA|TRBJ2-7|TRBD2
CATAGGGSRGYEQYF
TGTGCCACCGCGGGGGGCGGATCAAGGGGCTACGAGCAGTACTTC
>TRBV7-9|NA|TRBJ2-7|TRBD2
CASTPTRGGARYEQYF
TGTGCCAGCACCCCAACCCGGGGGGGGGCGCGGTACGAGCAGTACTTC
>TRBV27|NA|TRBJ1-6|NA
CASREMTDHNSPLHF
TGTGCCAGCAGGGAAATGACAGACCATAATTCACCCCTCCACTTT
>TRBV7-9|NA|TRBJ2-7|TRBD2
CASSQGGTRSDEQYF
TGTGCCAGCAGCCAAGGGGGGACTAGGTCTGACGAGCAGTACTTC
>TRBV30|NA|TRBJ2-1|NA
CAWSVGSRQFF
TGTGCCTGGAGTGTTGGCAGCCGACAGTTCTTC
>TRBV12-2|NA|TRBJ1-1|NA
CASRLSASLTEAFF
TGTGCAAGTCGCTTGTCCGCCTCCTTAACTGAAGCTTTCTTT
>TRBV6-5|NA|TRBJ2-5|NA
CASTTRVLETQYF
TGTGCCAGCACTACTAGAGTGTTAGAGACCCAGTACTTC
>TRBV30|NA|TRBJ2-1|TRBD2
CAWGPSGVYNEQFF
TGTGCCTGGGGACCTAGCGGGGTCTACAATGAGCAGTTCTTC
>TRBV7-2|NA|TRBJ2-2|NA
CATTIKRSTVTGELFF
TGTGCCACAACGATTAAACGGTCCACCGTCACCGGGGAGCTGTTTTTT
>TRBV30|NA|TRBJ1-2|NA
CAWSGGRDYGYTF
TGTGCCTGGAGCGGGGGGCGCGACTATGGCTACACCTTC
>TRBV5-5|few|TRBJ1-6|TRBD1
CASSVPGQGNSPLHF
TGTGCCAGCAGTGTGCCGGGACAGGGAAATTCACCCCTCCACTTT
>TRBV19|NA|TRBJ2-2|TRBD2
CASSIISGGATGELFF
TGTGCCAGTAGTATAATTAGCGGGGGGGCCACCGGGGAGCTGTTTTTT
>TRBV6-1|NA|TRBJ2-3|NA
CASSGSPGHLVYTQYF
TGTGCCAGCAGTGGATCTCCGGGACACCTAGTTTATACGCAGTATTTT
>TRBV29-1|once|TRBJ1-1|NA
CSVEGLKGDRLTEAFF
TGCAGCGTTGAAGGTTTGAAGGGAGACAGACTAACTGAAGCTTTCTTT
>TRBV10-3|NA|TRBJ1-1|TRBD1
CAISDREETEAFF
TGTGCCATCTCCGACAGGGAGGAAACTGAAGCTTTCTTT
>TRBV9|NA|TRBJ2-3|TRBD2
CASSKGLAGFTDTQYF
TGTGCCAGCAGCAAGGGACTAGCGGGGTTCACAGATACGCAGTATTTT
>TRBV7-2|once|TRBJ1-2|TRBD1
CASSFPGTGGGNYGYTF
TGTGCCAGCAGCTTCCCCGGGACAGGGGGCGGAAACTATGGCTACACCTTC
>TRBV6-1|NA|TRBJ2-2|NA
CASSEHLGELFF
TGTGCCAGCAGTGAACATCTTGGGGAGCTGTTTTTT
>TRBV28|NA|TRBJ1-4|NA
CASRLQPGPDSTNEKLFF
TGTGCCAGCAGGTTACAACCGGGACCAGATTCAACTAATGAAAAACTGTTTTTT
>TRBV30|NA|TRBJ1-2|NA
CAWSRAWDTNYGYTF
TGTGCCTGGAGTCGGGCCTGGGATACTAACTATGGCTACACCTTC
>TRBV29-1|few|TRBJ2-1|NA
CSVEGSDEQFF
TGCAGCGTTGAGGGGTCAGATGAGCAGTTCTTC
>TRBV10-2|once|TRBJ2-5|TRBD2
CAGSESSGRWETQYF
TGCGCCGGCAGTGAGTCTAGCGGGAGATGGGAGACCCAGTACTTC
>TRBV27|once|TRBJ2-5|TRBD1
CASSLSRQGETQYF
TGTGCCAGCAGTTTATCGAGACAGGGGGAGACCCAGTACTTC
>TRBV11-2|NA|TRBJ1-1|TRBD1
CASSLSGTGGFTEAFF
TGTGCCAGCAGCCTATCCGGGACAGGGGGCTTCACTGAAGCTTTCTTT
>TRBV30|NA|TRBJ2-7|NA
CAWINLGMQTNEQYF
TGTGCCTGGATTAACCTAGGTATGCAGACTAACGAGCAGTACTTC
>TRBV27|NA|TRBJ2-3|NA
CASSRGGGDTQYF
TGTGCCAGCAGTAGGGGAGGGGGTGATACGCAGTATTTT
>TRBV2|NA|TRBJ2-1|NA
CAISPGFAAKQFF
TGTGCCATCTCCCCCGGCTTCGCGGCCAAGCAGTTCTTC
>TRBV23-1|NA|TRBJ1-5|NA
CASSQHMGERTNSNQPQHF
TGCGCCAGCAGTCAACACATGGGGGAACGGACGAATAGCAATCAGCCCCAGCATTTT
>TRBV6-6|NA|TRBJ2-1|NA
CASSYLGEQFF
TGTGCCAGCAGTTACTTGGGTGAGCAGTTCTTC
>TRBV7-2|NA|TRBJ1-5|NA
CASSLGGNGNQPQHF
TGTGCCAGCAGTCTCGGGGGGAACGGCAATCAGCCCCAGCATTTT
>TRBV30|NA|TRBJ1-2|NA
CAWRGSQGGGYTF
TGTGCCTGGAGGGGTTCACAGGGTGGTGGCTACACCTTC
>TRBV7-9|NA|TRBJ1-2|TRBD1
CASSLEPPGGTGYTF
TGTGCCAGCAGCTTAGAGCCGCCAGGGGGCACCGGCTACACCTTC
>TRBV7-2|NA|TRBJ1-1|NA
CASSSTYRNTEAFF
TGTGCCAGCAGCTCCACCTACAGGAACACTGAAGCTTTCTTT
>TRBV27|NA|TRBJ2-1|NA
CASSHGRLSYNEQFF
TGTGCCAGCAGTCACGGACGTCTTTCTTACAATGAGCAGTTCTTC
>TRBV2|NA|TRBJ2-3|NA
CASSALGWADTQYF
TGTGCCAGCAGTGCATTAGGGTGGGCAGATACGCAGTATTTT
>TRBV5-8|NA|TRBJ1-2|NA
CASSFRGGSYGYTF
TGTGCCAGCAGCTTCCGGGGGGGATCCTATGGCTACACCTTC